A selection of T cell receptor beta chains follows, all from one sample in a study of shared clonotypes between healthy human individuals. Assay: immunoSEQ multiplex PCR; the TCRdb copy retains only in-frame clones and omits some. This table holds 2 million to 2.5 million clones, around 95% found once. The sample taken for sequencing was naive CD4+ T cells sorted from blood. These receptors originate from a man between 18 and 35 years old in good health. The CDR3 runs from the conserved cysteine through the conserved F or W. D genes are given only for firm matches. Not every row has a clone size; where given, it reads once, few, many or a size class.

D: NA
V: TRBV25-1
size: NA
J: TRBJ2-7
CDR3: CASSGPTGLEQYF
DNA: TGTGCCAGCAGTGGCCCAACGGGCCTCGAGCAGTACTTC

D: NA
V: TRBV30
size: few
J: TRBJ1-5
CDR3: CAWSPQASQPQHF
DNA: TGTGCCTGGAGTCCCCAGGCATCTCAGCCCCAGCATTTT

D: TRBD1
V: TRBV28
size: NA
J: TRBJ1-6
CDR3: CASSFPGQGNSPLHF
DNA: TGTGCCAGCAGTTTCCCGGGACAGGGAAACTCACCCCTCCACTTT

D: NA
V: TRBV10-3
size: once
J: TRBJ2-7
CDR3: CAISESGASYEQYF
DNA: TGTGCCATCAGTGAGTCTGGCGCTTCCTACGAGCAGTACTTC

D: TRBD2
V: TRBV7-2
size: NA
J: TRBJ2-3
CDR3: CASSFGLAGGGDTQYF
DNA: TGTGCCAGCAGCTTCGGACTAGCGGGAGGAGGAGATACGCAGTATTTT

D: NA
V: TRBV11-2
size: NA
J: TRBJ2-4
CDR3: CASSLSWDANIQYF
DNA: TGTGCCAGCAGCTTGAGTTGGGATGCGAACATTCAGTACTTC

D: NA
V: TRBV6-5
size: NA
J: TRBJ2-3
CDR3: CASSSTELGTDTQYF
DNA: TGTGCCAGCAGCTCGACTGAACTGGGAACAGATACGCAGTATTTT

D: NA
V: TRBV19
size: NA
J: TRBJ1-5
CDR3: CASSSSGGRQPQHF
DNA: TGTGCCAGCAGTTCCAGCGGGGGGCGTCAGCCCCAGCATTTT

D: TRBD2
V: TRBV4-1
size: NA
J: TRBJ2-3
CDR3: CASSQDLGLAGGKGYSTDTQYF
DNA: TGCGCCAGCAGCCAAGATCTGGGACTAGCGGGGGGAAAGGGGTATAGCACAGATACGCAGTATTTT

D: NA
V: TRBV5-4
size: NA
J: TRBJ1-4
CDR3: CASRRGGVNEKLFF
DNA: TGTGCCAGCAGGCGCGGCGGTGTAAATGAAAAACTGTTTTTT

D: TRBD1
V: TRBV29-1
size: NA
J: TRBJ2-7
CDR3: CSGSSPVLMFRGTYEQYF
DNA: TGCAGCGGCTCATCCCCCGTTCTCATGTTCAGGGGGACCTACGAGCAGTACTTC

D: NA
V: TRBV30
size: NA
J: TRBJ2-7
CDR3: CAWSVPPGHPSYEQYF
DNA: TGTGCCTGGAGTGTACCGCCCGGGCACCCCTCCTACGAGCAGTACTTC

D: TRBD1
V: TRBV27
size: NA
J: TRBJ2-7
CDR3: CASSSRDRGFEQYF
DNA: TGTGCCAGCAGTTCCCGGGACAGGGGATTCGAGCAGTACTTC

D: TRBD2
V: TRBV6-4
size: NA
J: TRBJ2-5
CDR3: CASSEPWTSGRKETQYF
DNA: TGTGCCAGCAGCGAACCATGGACTAGCGGGAGAAAAGAGACCCAGTACTTC

D: NA
V: TRBV5-1
size: NA
J: TRBJ2-3
CDR3: CASTPTGGPLWQYF
DNA: TGCGCCAGCACCCCAACCGGGGGGCCCCTTTGGCAGTATTTT

D: NA
V: TRBV18
size: NA
J: TRBJ2-7
CDR3: CASSPTTSSYEQYF
DNA: TGTGCCAGCTCACCGACGACGTCGTCCTACGAGCAGTACTTC

D: NA
V: TRBV6-1
size: NA
J: TRBJ1-1
CDR3: CASSVRTGFEAFF
DNA: TGTGCCAGCAGTGTTAGAACAGGTTTTGAAGCTTTCTTT

D: NA
V: TRBV9
size: NA
J: TRBJ2-1
CDR3: CASSVGSYNEQFF
DNA: TGTGCCAGCAGCGTTGGCTCCTACAATGAGCAGTTCTTC

D: NA
V: TRBV6-1
size: NA
J: TRBJ1-1
CDR3: CASSVRGGTEAFF
DNA: TGTGCCAGCAGTGTTCGGGGTGGCACTGAAGCTTTCTTT

D: TRBD1
V: TRBV2
size: NA
J: TRBJ1-2
CDR3: CASSGTGDYGYTF
DNA: TGTGCCAGCAGTGGGACAGGGGACTATGGCTACACCTTC

D: NA
V: TRBV7-2
size: NA
J: TRBJ1-5
CDR3: CASSLFRGTSNQPQHF
DNA: TGTGCCAGCAGCTTATTTCGCGGAACTAGCAATCAGCCCCAGCATTTT

D: NA
V: TRBV5-1
size: NA
J: TRBJ2-2
CDR3: CASSLAAGSSPGELFF
DNA: TGCGCCAGCAGCTTGGCGGCAGGTAGTTCGCCCGGGGAGCTGTTTTTT

D: NA
V: TRBV7-8
size: once
J: TRBJ2-4
CDR3: CASSPEAATIKNIQYF
DNA: TGTGCCAGCAGCCCAGAAGCGGCTACAATCAAAAACATTCAGTACTTC

D: NA
V: TRBV7-9
size: NA
J: TRBJ1-4
CDR3: CASSLDANEKLFF
DNA: TGTGCCAGCAGCTTAGACGCTAATGAAAAACTGTTTTTT

D: NA
V: TRBV7-9
size: NA
J: TRBJ2-5
CDR3: CASSLRGGKETQYF
DNA: TGTGCCAGCAGCCTTAGGGGGGGAAAGGAGACCCAGTACTTC

D: TRBD1
V: TRBV18
size: NA
J: TRBJ1-1
CDR3: CASSPRDRGGAEAFF
DNA: TGTGCCAGCTCACCACGGGATAGAGGGGGCGCGGAAGCTTTCTTT

D: TRBD2
V: TRBV7-9
size: NA
J: TRBJ2-1
CDR3: CASSPGLAGTVSYNEQFF
DNA: TGTGCCAGCAGCCCGGGACTAGCGGGTACCGTCTCCTACAATGAGCAGTTCTTC

D: NA
V: TRBV9
size: NA
J: TRBJ1-4
CDR3: CASSRDTEKLFF
DNA: TGTGCCAGCAGCAGGGACACTGAAAAACTGTTTTTT

D: TRBD1
V: TRBV5-1
size: NA
J: TRBJ2-3
CDR3: CASSSGQGSDTQYF
DNA: TGCGCCAGCAGCTCGGGACAGGGAAGTGATACGCAGTATTTT

D: TRBD1
V: TRBV4-3
size: NA
J: TRBJ2-2
CDR3: CASSQQGAKGQTGELFF
DNA: TGCGCCAGCAGCCAACAGGGGGCGAAGGGACAGACCGGGGAGCTGTTTTTT

D: TRBD1
V: TRBV30
size: once
J: TRBJ1-1
CDR3: CAWSVQGLTEAFF
DNA: TGTGCCTGGAGTGTACAGGGGCTCACTGAAGCTTTCTTT

D: TRBD1
V: TRBV4-1
size: NA
J: TRBJ2-1
CDR3: CASSQGQGFPYNEQFF
DNA: TGCGCCAGCAGCCAGGGACAGGGGTTTCCTTACAATGAGCAGTTCTTC

D: TRBD1
V: TRBV6-4
size: NA
J: TRBJ2-5
CDR3: CASSETGQGGPETQYF
DNA: TGTGCCAGCAGTGAGACGGGACAGGGAGGCCCAGAGACCCAGTACTTC

D: TRBD1
V: TRBV6-5
size: NA
J: TRBJ2-2
CDR3: CASSKDRGKPGELFF
DNA: TGTGCCAGCAGCAAGGACAGGGGCAAGCCCGGGGAGCTGTTTTTT

D: NA
V: TRBV27
size: NA
J: TRBJ1-5
CDR3: CASSPDSRGINQPQHF
DNA: TGTGCCAGCAGTCCAGACAGTCGCGGAATCAATCAGCCCCAGCATTTT

D: NA
V: TRBV19
size: NA
J: TRBJ2-7
CDR3: CASSIQGGYEQYF
DNA: TGTGCCAGTAGTATTCAGGGGGGTTACGAGCAGTACTTC

D: NA
V: TRBV7-6
size: NA
J: TRBJ2-6
CDR3: CASSLKAGDSGANVLTF
DNA: TGTGCCAGCAGCTTAAAGGCCGGAGACTCTGGGGCCAACGTCCTGACTTTC

D: NA
V: TRBV7-2
size: NA
J: TRBJ2-2
CDR3: CASSSRGPTNTGELFF
DNA: TGTGCCAGCAGCTCCCGGGGACCCACCAACACCGGGGAGCTGTTTTTT

D: TRBD1
V: TRBV5-4
size: NA
J: TRBJ1-5
CDR3: CASSIQGGNQPQHF
DNA: TGTGCCAGCAGCATACAGGGGGGGAATCAGCCCCAGCATTTT

D: NA
V: TRBV18
size: NA
J: TRBJ2-3
CDR3: CASSPRASETDTQYF
DNA: TGTGCCAGCTCACCCAGGGCTAGCGAAACAGATACGCAGTATTTT

D: NA
V: TRBV4-2
size: NA
J: TRBJ2-2
CDR3: CASSQDLLGGELFF
DNA: TGTGCCAGCAGCCAAGACCTTTTGGGCGGGGAGCTGTTTTTT